This T cell receptor beta chain was observed in a study of CD8 T cells in Susac syndrome. Germline V lookup: CDR1 SGHRS, CDR2 YFSETQ. CDR3 length: 14 amino acids. Trimming removed 4 bases from V and 0 bases from J, with 10 bases in between. Peripheral blood CD8+ and CD4+ T cells were profiled by TCR beta sequencing. Both CD4+ and CD8+ T cells were negatively isolated, and TEMRA cells underwent FACS enrichment. RNA totalling roughly 0.45 to 1 ug underwent reverse transcription with random hexamers. The authors amplified TCR beta CDR3 across 54 Vbeta and 13 Jbeta using immunoSEQ multiplex PCR. TCRdb fed the immunoSEQ multiplex PCR reads into MiXCR, producing one record per CDR3 protein. The repertoire consists of about 170,000 distinct CDR3 sequences, with approximately 93% occurring once and the leading ten covering under 0.095%.

The receptor was isolated from a human donor with multiple sclerosis. The sequenced sample was CD4+ T cells from PBMCs. The chain has TRBV5-1 and TRBJ1-1, with D unresolved. CDR3 bases: TGCGCCAGCAGCCTGGAGGTTATGAACACTGAAGCTTTCTTT. This translates into CASSLEVMNTEAFF. The full variable domain, rest sourced from reference TRBV5-1 and TRBJ1-1, is KAGVTQTPRYLIKTRGQQVTLSCSPISGHRSVSWYQQTPGQGLQFLFEYFSETQRNKGNFPGRFSGRQFSNSRSEMNVSTLELGDSALYLCASSLEVMNTEAFFGQGTRLTVV.